The sequence of this T cell receptor (beta chain) was determined in a study of T-cell memory formation after mild COVID-19. TCRdb used MiXCR to reprocess the 5' RACE reads, holding one entry per CDR3 protein. The sample shows 550,000 to 700,000 distinct CDR3 sequences, roughly 18% of them seen only once. Sequencing used PBMCs or a T cell subset sorted from them (not recorded which). This receptor was taken from an adult woman who had mild COVID-19 (a few samples of this study predate the infection). Cell type and time point are not known.

The DNA of the CDR3 is TGTGCCAGCAGTGCTGGATCCGGTAATTCACCCCTCCACTTT. The encoded protein is CASSAGSGNSPLHF. The rearrangement links TRBV25-1 to TRBJ1-6; no clear D gene. The V gene's germline CDR1 is MGHDK and CDR2 SYGVNS. The ends were cut back, 4 bases at V and 6 bases at J, with 10 bases in the middle. This CDR3 is 14 amino acids long.